This is a list of T cell receptor beta chains from one sample in a study of cytomegalovirus exposure and HLA in healthy donors. Measured with immunoSEQ multiplex PCR; TCRdb has only the in-frame clones, and not every one. This sample has more than 130,000 clones, with roughly 80% found just once. The sequenced material came from PBMCs. These receptors were taken from a man aged 35 to 55 in good health and CMV-seropositive. Both conserved end residues are part of each CDR3. Each record gives: clone size, V gene, J gene, D gene, CDR3 protein, CDR3 DNA. D genes are given only for firm matches. Only some rows state a clone size, as once, few, many or a class for expanded clones.

abundance: NA; v_gene: TRBV11-3; j_gene: TRBJ1-6; d_gene: NA; CDR3aa: CASSLVPWTRQSNNSPLHF; CDR3nt: TGTGCCAGCAGCTTAGTCCCCTGGACACGCCAATCCAATAATTCACCCCTCCACTTT
abundance: NA; v_gene: TRBV5-1; j_gene: TRBJ2-1; d_gene: NA; CDR3aa: CASSLSQISYNEQFF; CDR3nt: TGCGCCAGCAGCTTGAGCCAAATCTCCTACAATGAGCAGTTCTTC
abundance: NA; v_gene: TRBV30; j_gene: TRBJ1-4; d_gene: TRBD1; CDR3aa: CAWSHRTGSEKLFF; CDR3nt: TGTGCCTGGAGTCATAGGACAGGGTCGGAAAAACTGTTTTTT
abundance: NA; v_gene: TRBV7-6; j_gene: TRBJ2-3; d_gene: NA; CDR3aa: CASSPRPSSDTQYF; CDR3nt: TGTGCCAGCAGTCCAAGGCCTAGCTCGGATACGCAGTATTTT
abundance: NA; v_gene: TRBV6-5; j_gene: TRBJ1-5; d_gene: NA; CDR3aa: CASSPTGYSNQPQHF; CDR3nt: TGTGCCAGCAGTCCCACAGGTTATAGCAATCAGCCCCAGCATTTT
abundance: NA; v_gene: TRBV5-6; j_gene: TRBJ1-4; d_gene: NA; CDR3aa: CASSLTGKTNEKLFF; CDR3nt: TGTGCCAGCAGCTTGACAGGGAAAACTAATGAAAAACTGTTTTTT
abundance: NA; v_gene: TRBV7-8; j_gene: TRBJ2-2; d_gene: NA; CDR3aa: CASSYRDTITGELFF; CDR3nt: TGTGCCAGCAGCTACCGGGACACCATCACCGGGGAGCTGTTTTTT
abundance: NA; v_gene: TRBV25-1; j_gene: TRBJ2-1; d_gene: NA; CDR3aa: CASSQGGSIYNEQFF; CDR3nt: TGTGCCAGCAGCCAGGGGGGATCGATCTACAATGAGCAGTTCTTC
abundance: NA; v_gene: TRBV7-8; j_gene: TRBJ2-7; d_gene: NA; CDR3aa: CASSSPTTSLRGQYF; CDR3nt: TGTGCCAGCAGCAGTCCTACAACTAGCCTGCGTGGGCAGTACTTC
abundance: NA; v_gene: TRBV9; j_gene: TRBJ2-3; d_gene: NA; CDR3aa: CASSVGGSLSTDTQYF; CDR3nt: TGTGCCAGCAGCGTCGGAGGATCCTTAAGCACAGATACGCAGTATTTT
abundance: few; v_gene: TRBV7-2; j_gene: TRBJ2-3; d_gene: NA; CDR3aa: CASSLLDRLSTDTQYF; CDR3nt: TGTGCCAGCAGCTTACTCGACAGACTCAGCACAGATACGCAGTATTTT
abundance: NA; v_gene: TRBV10-3; j_gene: TRBJ1-2; d_gene: TRBD1; CDR3aa: CAISEGTVTNYGYTF; CDR3nt: TGTGCCATCAGTGAGGGGACAGTAACTAACTATGGCTACACCTTC
abundance: NA; v_gene: TRBV5-1; j_gene: TRBJ1-2; d_gene: NA; CDR3aa: CASSLGTLGIYGYTF; CDR3nt: TGCGCCAGCAGCTTAGGGACTTTGGGGATCTATGGCTACACCTTC
abundance: NA; v_gene: TRBV7-2; j_gene: TRBJ2-7; d_gene: TRBD1; CDR3aa: CASSPMAGGDEQYF; CDR3nt: TGTGCCAGCAGCCCAATGGCAGGGGGCGACGAGCAGTACTTC
abundance: once; v_gene: TRBV6-5; j_gene: TRBJ2-1; d_gene: NA; CDR3aa: CASTPADWGYNEQFF; CDR3nt: TGTGCCAGCACCCCCGCGGACTGGGGATACAATGAGCAGTTCTTC
abundance: NA; v_gene: TRBV5-1; j_gene: TRBJ1-2; d_gene: TRBD1; CDR3aa: CASSTWTGGDGYTF; CDR3nt: TGCGCCAGCAGCACCTGGACAGGGGGTGATGGCTACACCTTC